These T cell receptor beta chains were read from a single sample in a study of blood T cell repertoires in COVID-19. Generated by immunoSEQ multiplex PCR, the TCRdb table keeps only in-frame clones and is missing some. This table holds some 190,000 clones, about 80% found once. The sample consisted of peripheral blood. The receptors derive from a man aged 60-69 years with acute or convalescent COVID-19. The CDR3 runs from the conserved cysteine through the conserved F or W. The order of the fields is CDR3 length, clone size, V gene, D gene, J gene, CDR3 protein, CDR3 DNA. D genes are given only for firm matches. The size field is filled for only some rows; it gives once, few, many or a size class.

16	-	TRBV7-9	TRBD2	TRBJ2-7	CASSLSGAGATYEQYF	TGTGCCAGCAGCTTAAGCGGCGCGGGAGCCACATACGAGCAGTACTTC
14	-	TRBV2	-	TRBJ2-3	CASNWGRGTDTQYF	TGTGCCAGCAACTGGGGCAGGGGCACAGATACGCAGTATTTT
15	-	TRBV7-2	-	TRBJ2-7	CASSLDGVGEYEQYF	TGTGCCAGCAGCTTAGACGGGGTCGGGGAATACGAGCAGTACTTC
14	-	TRBV5-1	-	TRBJ2-7	CASSLSGLPYEQYF	TGCGCCAGCAGCTTGTCCGGACTACCCTACGAGCAGTACTTC
15	-	TRBV19	TRBD1	TRBJ2-3	CASSAPGQGPDTQYF	TGTGCCAGTAGTGCTCCGGGACAGGGGCCAGATACGCAGTATTTT
14	many	TRBV30	TRBD2	TRBJ2-3	CAWSGGSGTDTQYF	TGTGCCTGGAGTGGGGGTAGCGGGACAGATACGCAGTATTTT
16	-	TRBV7-2	TRBD2	TRBJ2-7	CASSSLGLAGNYEQYF	TGTGCCAGCAGCTCCCTCGGGCTAGCGGGAAATTACGAGCAGTACTTC
12	-	TRBV7-9	-	TRBJ2-7	CASSSKLSEQYF	TGTGCCAGCAGCTCTAAGCTCTCCGAGCAGTACTTC
13	once	TRBV12-3/TRBV12-4	-	TRBJ1-5	CASSSLQGRPQHF	TGTGCCAGCAGTTCCCTACAGGGCCGGCCCCAGCATTTT
15	-	TRBV9	-	TRBJ2-3	CASSVGLESTDTQYF	TGTGCCAGCAGCGTTGGACTGGAAAGCACAGATACGCAGTATTTT
14	-	TRBV6-5	-	TRBJ1-5	CASTVDGDNQPQHF	TGTGCCAGCACGGTCGACGGGGACAATCAGCCCCAGCATTTT
15	-	TRBV5-1	TRBD1	TRBJ1-2	CASSLGQGDNYGYTF	TGCGCCAGCAGCCTCGGACAGGGGGATAACTATGGCTACACCTTC
17	-	TRBV5-6	TRBD2	TRBJ2-3	CASSLVGASGVEDTQYF	TGTGCCAGCAGCTTGGTTGGGGCTAGCGGGGTTGAAGATACGCAGTATTTT
15	-	TRBV10-3	-	TRBJ1-1	CAISDPGVMNTEAFF	TGTGCCATCAGTGATCCCGGGGTCATGAACACTGAAGCTTTCTTT
15	few	TRBV4-1	-	TRBJ1-1	CASSQRELGPPEAFF	TGCGCCAGCAGCCAAAGGGAGTTGGGTCCCCCTGAAGCTTTCTTT
16	-	TRBV27	TRBD2	TRBJ2-1	CASASGLSLVYNEQFF	TGTGCCAGCGCTAGCGGCCTAAGTTTAGTCTACAATGAGCAGTTCTTC
12	-	TRBV2	-	TRBJ1-4	CASSASGEKLFF	TGTGCCAGCAGTGCATCAGGTGAAAAACTGTTTTTT
14	-	TRBV6-5	TRBD2	TRBJ2-1	CASQSGSAYNEQFF	TGTGCCAGCCAAAGCGGGAGTGCCTACAATGAGCAGTTCTTC
15	-	TRBV11-1	TRBD2	TRBJ2-3	CASSWTSGITDTQYF	TGTGCCAGCAGTTGGACTAGCGGGATCACAGATACGCAGTATTTT
12	-	TRBV3-1/TRBV3-2	-	TRBJ1-1	CASSQPGSEAFF	TGTGCCAGCAGCCAACCAGGGTCTGAAGCTTTCTTT
15	once	TRBV11-2	-	TRBJ1-6	CASSFSREGNSPLHF	TGTGCCAGCAGCTTTTCCAGGGAGGGGAATTCACCCCTCCACTTT
16	-	TRBV5-1	TRBD2	TRBJ2-7	CASSLAVASGSVEQYF	TGCGCCAGCAGCTTGGCCGTCGCGAGCGGGAGTGTCGAGCAGTACTTC
14	many	TRBV5-1	TRBD2	TRBJ2-2	CASSLSGTPGELFF	TGCGCCAGCAGCTTGAGCGGGACCCCCGGGGAGCTGTTTTTT
16	-	TRBV19	-	TRBJ1-2	CASSIRKSGGGYGYTF	TGTGCCAGTAGTATCCGAAAGTCGGGGGGAGGCTATGGCTACACCTTC
16	-	TRBV12-5	TRBD2	TRBJ2-3	CASAAGLAGARDTQYF	TGTGCTAGTGCCGCGGGGCTAGCGGGAGCCAGAGATACGCAGTATTTT
11	few	TRBV7-3	-	TRBJ1-1	CASSFLSEAFF	TGTGCCAGCAGCTTTTTATCTGAAGCTTTCTTT
15	-	TRBV9	TRBD2	TRBJ2-1	CASSPGLAGGPVQFF	TGTGCCAGCAGCCCCGGTCTAGCGGGGGGGCCGGTGCAGTTCTTC
14	-	TRBV9	TRBD1	TRBJ2-7	CASSVEGQAHEQYF	TGTGCCAGCAGCGTAGAGGGACAGGCCCACGAGCAGTACTTC
14	-	TRBV19	TRBD1	TRBJ2-1	CASSTRDRDHEQFF	TGTGCCAGTAGTACCCGGGACAGGGATCATGAGCAGTTCTTC
16	-	TRBV4-3	TRBD1	TRBJ1-3	CASRKAQGAGGNTIYF	TGCGCCAGCAGAAAGGCACAGGGGGCCGGTGGAAACACCATATATTTT
16	-	TRBV7-2	TRBD2	TRBJ2-1	CASSTVAGGPGNEQFF	TGTGCCAGCAGCACGGTAGCGGGAGGGCCGGGGAATGAGCAGTTCTTC
14	-	TRBV5-5	-	TRBJ2-2	CASSWEWNTGELFF	TGTGCCAGCAGCTGGGAGTGGAACACCGGGGAGCTGTTTTTT
15	-	TRBV25-1	-	TRBJ1-4	CASRGTSSTNEKLFF	TGTGCCAGCCGCGGCACCTCTTCAACTAATGAAAAACTGTTTTTT
14	-	TRBV27	TRBD1	TRBJ2-7	CASSLATGGSEQYF	TGTGCCAGCAGTTTAGCTACAGGGGGCTCCGAGCAGTACTTC
16	few	TRBV4-1	TRBD1	TRBJ1-1	CASSEPRTGLNTEAFF	TGCGCCAGCAGTGAACCGCGGACAGGATTGAACACTGAAGCTTTCTTT
13	few	TRBV12-3/TRBV12-4	-	TRBJ1-3	CASSVYEGNTIYF	TGTGCCAGCAGTGTATACGAGGGAAACACCATATATTTT
14	once	TRBV6-6	TRBD1	TRBJ2-7	CASSYAGQGYEQYF	TGTGCCAGCAGTTACGCGGGACAGGGCTACGAGCAGTACTTC
16	-	TRBV19	TRBD1	TRBJ1-5	CASSKRPGQGNQPQHF	TGTGCCAGTAGTAAACGGCCCGGACAGGGCAATCAGCCCCAGCATTTT
16	-	TRBV11-2	-	TRBJ2-3	CASSLVGRGRTDTQYF	TGTGCCAGCAGCTTAGTGGGCAGGGGCAGGACAGATACGCAGTATTTT
18	-	TRBV1	-	TRBJ2-7	CTSSRESKGLAGGYEQYF	TGCACCAGCAGCCGAGAAAGTAAAGGACTAGCGGGGGGCTACGAGCAGTACTTC
13	-	TRBV7-7	-	TRBJ1-4	CASSPDSGEKLFF	TGTGCCAGCAGCCCCGACAGTGGTGAAAAACTGTTTTTT
15	-	TRBV10-3	TRBD1	TRBJ1-5	CAISEATGVDQPQHF	TGTGCCATCAGTGAGGCGACAGGGGTCGATCAGCCCCAGCATTTT
13	once	TRBV10-3	-	TRBJ1-5	CAISDNSNQPQHF	TGTGCCATCAGTGATAATAGCAATCAGCCCCAGCATTTT
16	once	TRBV7-6	TRBD2	TRBJ2-1	CASSLALAGSYNEQFF	TGTGCCAGCAGCTTAGCACTAGCGGGGTCCTACAATGAGCAGTTCTTC